The rows below give T cell receptor beta chains drawn from one sample of a study of breast tumors, draining lymph nodes, adjacent tissues. Each CDR3 protein gets one entry after TCRdb re-called the multiplex PCR reads with MiXCR. The sample has over 130,000 distinct CDR3 sequences; approximately 32% are singletons. The specimen sequenced was axillary lymph node tissue. Receptors were obtained from a female donor with breast cancer. Some clones in this sample may be carry-over from other donors' samples. CDR3s include the opening cysteine and the closing phenylalanine or tryptophan. The D gene is left open where the match is weak. The size of a clone is reported for some rows only, either as once, few or many, or as a class for expanded clones.

v_gene	d_gene	abundance	j_gene	CDR3nt	CDR3aa
TRBV9	TRBD2	-	TRBJ2-7	TGTGCCAGCAGCAAGGCGGGGGACGAGCAGTACTTC	CASSKAGDEQYF
TRBV4-3	-	few	TRBJ2-1	TGCGCCAGCAGCCAAGAGTGGGCAACCGAACGCCCCAATGAGCAGTTCTTC	CASSQEWATERPNEQFF
TRBV2	-	many	TRBJ1-1	TGTGCCAGCAGTGAAACGGGTCAGGCGAACACTGAAGCTTTCTTT	CASSETGQANTEAFF
TRBV6-5	-	many	TRBJ1-5	TGTGCCAGCAGGAAACAGGGCAACAGCAATCAGCCCCAGCATTTT	CASRKQGNSNQPQHF
TRBV7-9	TRBD1	-	TRBJ1-1	TGTGCCAGCAGCTTAGCGGACAGGGGTAGCACTGAAGCTTTCTTT	CASSLADRGSTEAFF
TRBV7-9	TRBD1	many	TRBJ1-5	TGTGCCAGCAGCTCGGGACAGGGTTGGGTTCAGCCCCAGCATTTT	CASSSGQGWVQPQHF
TRBV9	TRBD2	-	TRBJ2-3	TGTGCCAGCAGCACGAGATCCCTAGCGGGAGTGGATACGCAGTATTTT	CASSTRSLAGVDTQYF
TRBV5-1	-	few	TRBJ1-1	TGCGCCAGCAGCTTGACAGGGTCGGGTAGTATTGAAGCTTTCTTT	CASSLTGSGSIEAFF
TRBV19	-	many	TRBJ2-5	TGTGCCAGTAGCCAACAGCTGCAAGAGACCCAGTACTTC	CASSQQLQETQYF
TRBV14	-	-	TRBJ2-7	TGTGCCAGCAGCCAAGCGCTCCCCAGCTACGAGCAGTACTTC	CASSQALPSYEQYF
TRBV20-1	-	many	TRBJ2-6	TGCAGTGCCAGGACAGACTCTGGGGCCAACGTCCTGACTTTC	CSARTDSGANVLTF
TRBV7-2	TRBD1	-	TRBJ2-7	TGTGCCAGCAGCGCCCGGGACAGGGATGGGGCCTACGAGCAGTACTTC	CASSARDRDGAYEQYF
TRBV5-5	-	-	TRBJ1-4	TGTGCCAGCAGCTGGAGAGAATCGGGTGAAAAACTGTTTTTT	CASSWRESGEKLFF
TRBV6-1	TRBD1	many	TRBJ2-3	TGTGCCAGCAGTGAATCTACAGGGGGCGCAGATACGCAGTATTTT	CASSESTGGADTQYF
TRBV6-2/TRBV6-3	-	-	TRBJ2-7	TGTGCCAGCAGTCACGCAGGGGGGCGCTTCGAGCAGTACTTC	CASSHAGGRFEQYF
TRBV5-1	TRBD1	many	TRBJ2-5	TGCGCCAGCAGCCCCAGACAGGGGGCAGGAGAGACCCAGTACTTC	CASSPRQGAGETQYF
TRBV7-6	TRBD1	many	TRBJ1-6	TGTGCCAGCAGCTTAGCGCTTGGCAGGGGGTTGAGCCCCCTCCACTTT	CASSLALGRGLSPLHF
TRBV20-1	-	many	TRBJ2-3	TGCAGTGCTAGTTCCAAGCCCACAGATACGCAGTATTTT	CSASSKPTDTQYF
TRBV7-2	-	once	TRBJ1-1	TGTGCCAGCAGCTTCAATGGACAGATGAACGCTGAAGCTTTCTTT	CASSFNGQMNAEAFF
TRBV12-3/TRBV12-4	TRBD2	-	TRBJ2-1	TGTGCCAGCGGTCTCGGGCTAGCGGGGGTCAATGAGCAGTTCTTC	CASGLGLAGVNEQFF
TRBV6-5	-	many	TRBJ2-5	TGTGCCAGCAGGGGGGGAGAGACCCAGTACTTC	CASRGGETQYF
TRBV5-1	TRBD1	few	TRBJ1-1	TGCGCCAGCAGCACCCTGACAGGGGGGAACACTGAAGCTTTCTTT	CASSTLTGGNTEAFF
TRBV12-5	-	many	TRBJ2-5	TGTGCTAGTGGTTTGGTAGGCCAGGGAGAGACCCAGTACTTC	CASGLVGQGETQYF
TRBV5-1	-	many	TRBJ2-2	TGCGCCAGCAGCTTGGAAGCCACCGGGGAGCTGTTTTTT	CASSLEATGELFF
TRBV11-2	TRBD2	few	TRBJ2-5	TGTGCCAGCAGCTTAGGTAGCGGGGCGCCAGGGGTAGAGACCCAGTACTTC	CASSLGSGAPGVETQYF
TRBV6-1	-	many	TRBJ2-7	TGTGCCAGCAGTGTTCTTCCCGGGAGCTCCTACGAGCAGTACTTC	CASSVLPGSSYEQYF
TRBV2	TRBD2	-	TRBJ2-3	TGTGCCAGCAGAGTTTTTGGCGGGGGGGCAGATACGCAGTATTTT	CASRVFGGGADTQYF
TRBV28	TRBD1	many	TRBJ1-3	TGTGCCAGCAGTTTAAGGACAGGGCCGAGCTCTGGAAACACCATATATTTT	CASSLRTGPSSGNTIYF
TRBV20-1	TRBD2	-	TRBJ2-1	TGCAGCTATTTAGCGGGTGACAATGAGCAGTTCTTC	CSYLAGDNEQFF
TRBV20-1	TRBD2	-	TRBJ2-3	TGCGGTGCTACCCCCGGGGCGGGGGGCGATACGCAGTATTTT	CGATPGAGGDTQYF
TRBV6-1	-	-	TRBJ2-6	TGTGCCAGCAGTGAGGGGGCCAACGTCCTGACTTTC	CASSEGANVLTF
TRBV12-3/TRBV12-4	TRBD1	many	TRBJ1-2	TGTGCCAGCAGTTTAGCTGGACAGGCCTATGGCTACACCTTC	CASSLAGQAYGYTF
TRBV10-3	-	many	TRBJ1-5	TGTGCCATCAGTGATGGGGAAAACAATCAGCCCCAGCATTTT	CAISDGENNQPQHF
TRBV18	-	many	TRBJ2-2	TGTGCCAGCTCACCTCTCCCCCAGGCGGGCACCGGGGAGCTGTTTTTT	CASSPLPQAGTGELFF
TRBV5-1	-	-	TRBJ1-1	TGCGCCAGCAGCTTGCGGGGGAGGCGAGGCACTGAAGCTTTCTTT	CASSLRGRRGTEAFF
TRBV5-1	TRBD1	-	TRBJ1-4	TGCGCCAGCAGCTTGGAGGGACAGGGCGGGAAACTGTTTTTT	CASSLEGQGGKLFF
TRBV5-4	TRBD1	-	TRBJ2-3	TGTGCCAGCAGCTCTCAGGGGGCCGGGGAGGAGGGAGATACGCAGTATTTT	CASSSQGAGEEGDTQYF
TRBV11-1	-	many	TRBJ1-2	TGTGCCAGCAGCTCCCTACGGGGCCTTAGGGACTATGGCTACACCTTC	CASSSLRGLRDYGYTF
TRBV6-5	-	-	TRBJ1-6	TGTGCCGGCAGTTATGAACCGATTAATTCACCCCTCCACTTT	CAGSYEPINSPLHF
TRBV5-1	TRBD1	-	TRBJ2-7	TGCGCCGGCAGGGGACAGGGCGGGAACGACCAGTACTTC	CAGRGQGGNDQYF
TRBV12-3/TRBV12-4	-	-	TRBJ1-5	TGTGCCAGCAAACAGGGTGGGAGCAATCAGCCCCAGCATTTT	CASKQGGSNQPQHF
TRBV6-6	-	many	TRBJ1-6	TGTGCCAGCAGTTCAGGGCAATCACCCCTCCACTTT	CASSSGQSPLHF
TRBV7-6	-	many	TRBJ2-5	TGTGCCAGCAGCCTAAGTCCTAGCGCTTTAGAGACCCAGTACTTC	CASSLSPSALETQYF
TRBV9	-	-	TRBJ2-6	TGTGCCAGCAGCCCCTCAGGGGCGGGGGCCAACGTCCTGACTTTC	CASSPSGAGANVLTF
TRBV9	-	many	TRBJ1-6	TGTGCCAGCAGCCCACGGACCGGGGGAAGATCACCCCTCCACTTT	CASSPRTGGRSPLHF
TRBV3-1	-	-	TRBJ2-2	TGCGCCAGCAGCCGGCTTAACGCCGGGGAGCTGTTTTTT	CASSRLNAGELFF
TRBV4-3	-	many	TRBJ2-1	TGCGCCAGCAGCCAAGAGTGGGCAACCAAACGCCCCAATGAGCAGTTCTTC	CASSQEWATKRPNEQFF
TRBV29-1	TRBD2	-	TRBJ2-1	TGCAGCCCCAAGACTAGCGCAAATGAGCAGTTCTTC	CSPKTSANEQFF
TRBV30	TRBD1	many	TRBJ2-6	TGTGCCTGGATCGGGACAGGTATTATCTCTGGGGCCAACGTCCTGACTTTC	CAWIGTGIISGANVLTF
TRBV6-1	TRBD2	few	TRBJ2-1	TGTGCCAGCAGGGACGGACTAGCGAGCTCCTACAATGAGCAGTTCTTC	CASRDGLASSYNEQFF
TRBV18	-	many	TRBJ2-2	TGTGCCAGCTCACCACAGGAAAACACCGGGGAGCTGTTTTTT	CASSPQENTGELFF
TRBV5-6	TRBD1	many	TRBJ1-1	TGTGCCAGCAGCTCTGGGACAGGGCACACTGAAGCTTTCTTT	CASSSGTGHTEAFF
TRBV7-8	-	once	TRBJ2-3	TGTGCCAGCAGCTTATTTGAGGAGGACAATGAGCAGTATTTT	CASSLFEEDNEQYF
TRBV10-3	-	-	TRBJ1-5	TGTGCCATCAGTTCGGTTGGATTCTATCAGCCCCAGCATTTT	CAISSVGFYQPQHF
TRBV19	-	-	TRBJ1-6	TGTGCCAGTGGTATGCAGAGATCCTATAATTCACCCCCCCACTTT	CASGMQRSYNSPPHF
TRBV6-6	-	-	TRBJ2-7	TGTGCCAGCAGACCCCTCGGGACATCCGAGCAGTACTTC	CASRPLGTSEQYF
TRBV14	-	few	TRBJ1-1	TGTGCCAGCAGCCAAGAGGCCCCGGGGCCTGGGAACACTGAAGCTTTCTTT	CASSQEAPGPGNTEAFF
TRBV9	-	many	TRBJ2-3	TGTGCCAGCATTAAGGACTTGAACACAGATACGCAGTATTTT	CASIKDLNTDTQYF
TRBV15	-	-	TRBJ1-6	TGTGCCACCAGCAGAGATGGGGGGAGTGGTTCACCCCTCCACTTT	CATSRDGGSGSPLHF